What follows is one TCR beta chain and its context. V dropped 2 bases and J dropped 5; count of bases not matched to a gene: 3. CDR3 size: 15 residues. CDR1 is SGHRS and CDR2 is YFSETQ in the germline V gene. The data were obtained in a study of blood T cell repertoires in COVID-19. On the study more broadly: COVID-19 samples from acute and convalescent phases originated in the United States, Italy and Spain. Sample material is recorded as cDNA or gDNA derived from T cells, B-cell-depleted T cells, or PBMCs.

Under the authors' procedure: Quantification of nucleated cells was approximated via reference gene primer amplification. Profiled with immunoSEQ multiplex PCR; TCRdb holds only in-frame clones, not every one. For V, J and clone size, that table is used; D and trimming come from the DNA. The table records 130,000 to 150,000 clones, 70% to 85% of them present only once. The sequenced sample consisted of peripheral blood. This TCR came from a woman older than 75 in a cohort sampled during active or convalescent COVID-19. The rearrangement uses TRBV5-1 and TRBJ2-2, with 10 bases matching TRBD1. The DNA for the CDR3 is TGCGCCAGCAGCTTAAGGACAGGGGGAACCGGGGAGCTGTTTTTT. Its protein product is CASSLRTGGTGELFF.